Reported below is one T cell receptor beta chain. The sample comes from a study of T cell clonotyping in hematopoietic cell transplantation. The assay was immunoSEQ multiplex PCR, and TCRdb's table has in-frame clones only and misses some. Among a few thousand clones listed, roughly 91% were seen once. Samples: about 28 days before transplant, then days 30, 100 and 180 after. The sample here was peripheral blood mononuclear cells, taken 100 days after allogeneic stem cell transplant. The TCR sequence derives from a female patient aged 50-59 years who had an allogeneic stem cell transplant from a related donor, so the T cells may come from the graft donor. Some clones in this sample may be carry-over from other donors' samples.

Here the CDR3 reads CAWSGQGGQPQHF. The CDR3 coding sequence is TGTGCCTGGAGCGGGCAGGGAGGTCAGCCCCAGCATTTT. The genes are TRBV30 and TRBJ1-5, with D perhaps TRBD1 (5 bases). The V gene lost 3 bases and the J gene lost 6 bases, with 12 bases spanning the gap. Germline assignment: CDR1 GTSNPN and CDR2 SVGIG (reference sequence). The CDR3 covers 13 residues.